Included here is one T cell receptor (beta chain) sequence, with context. The sample comes from a study of blood T cell repertoires in COVID-19. Per the authors' pipeline: The authors estimated nucleated cell counts from reference gene primer amplification. Clones were sequenced by immunoSEQ multiplex PCR, and TCRdb holds only the in-frame ones, with some missing. V and J calls and clone size are as listed in that table; D and trimming were resolved from the DNA. The sample consists of under 300,000 clones, approximately 84% of them appearing once. In germline, CDR1 is SGHDT, CDR2 YYEEEE. CDR3 length: 13 amino acids. Trimming took 5 bases from V and 1 from J, leaving 9 bases between them.

This TCR was recovered from a middle-aged man who had recovered from COVID-19. This sequence joins TRBV5-6 and TRBJ1-1; D ambiguous. Sequencing used PBMCs or T cells enriched from blood (not recorded which). CDR3 loop: CASSREPNTEAFF. The CDR3 nucleotides read TGTGCCAGCAGTCGCGAGCCGAACACTGAAGCTTTCTTT. Full variable domain (missing parts from reference TRBV5-6 and TRBJ1-1): DAGVTQSPTHLIKTRGQQVTLRCSPKSGHDTVSWYQQALGQGPQFIFQYYEEEERQRGNFPDRFSGHQFPNYSSELNVNALLLGDSALYLCASSREPNTEAFFGQGTRLTVV.